Below are 8 T cell receptor beta chains sequenced from a single sample in a study of a mutant IDH1 vaccine in newly diagnosed glioma (dated by TCRdb to the early 2020s). Their antigen targets remain unknown. The method behind the library was the immunoSEQ multiplex PCR assay. Imported from immuneACCESS, the table was reduced by TCRdb to in-frame sequences with V and J called. These copies leave out some clones; in studies compared against another copy, an unresolved V gene accounts for under half, and the cause of the remainder is not known. This sample lists 56,000 or so clones; less than 80% were detected once. The top ten clonotypes cover over 4.5% of the sample. Reading the label with the study, this specimen's time point is: week 47, end of study. Each vaccine dose, consisting of 300 ug of a 20-mer mutant IDH1 peptide in Montanide, was administered subcutaneously with topical imiquimod. This specimen consisted of PBMCs, obtained from a glioma patient whose treatment included an IDH1 peptide vaccine. These receptors came from a man aged 45-65 years with glioma.

This chain uses TRBV20-1 with TRBJ2-7; no reliable D call. The germline V gene encodes CDR1 DFQATT and CDR2 SNEGSKA (reference sequence). CDR3 length: 11 amino acids. V gave up 2 bases and J gave up 3 bases, with 5 bases separating them. CDR3 DNA: TGCAGTGCTAGAATGGGCTACGAGCAGTACTTC. Protein: CSARMGYEQYF.

The table lists this clone with a few counts. The V and J genes are TRBV30 and TRBJ1-1; D gene unclear. This CDR3 is built from 12 residues. Germline lookup yields CDR1 GTSNPN and CDR2 SVGIG (reference sequence). V lost 2 bases and J lost 9, with 13 bases in between. CDR3 DNA: TGTGCCTGGAGTAAACCGGGGTTACAAGCTTTCTTT. Its protein product is CAWSKPGLQAFF.

This chain joins TRBV15 and TRBJ2-7; D is possibly TRBD1 (5 bases). This CDR3 has 13 amino acids. V was pared by 3 bases and J by 3 bases, with 9 bases between. Germline values: CDR1 LNHNV, CDR2 YYDKDF (reference sequence). CDR3 nucleotide sequence: TGTGCCACCAGCAGCGGAAGGGGCTACGAGCAGTACTTC. Protein sequence: CATSSGRGYEQYF.

V usage is TRBV29-1 and J usage is TRBJ1-1; D remains unclear. Germline CDR1 reads SQVTM; CDR2 reads ANQGSEA. CDR3 length: 14 residues. Trimming took off 6 bases at V and 0 bases at J, with 14 bases between the two ends. The CDR3 is CSVPAPGLNTEAFF. The CDR3 coding sequence is TGCAGCGTCCCCGCCCCAGGATTGAACACTGAAGCTTTCTTT.

This chain connects TRBV20-1 to TRBJ2-3; tentatively, D is TRBD1 or TRBD2 (5 bases each). CDR1 is DFQATT, CDR2 SNEGSKA, per germline (reference sequence). The CDR3 consists of 11 residues. The CDR3 spells CSTERDDTQYF. Here the CDR3 DNA reads TGCAGCACCGAAAGGGACGATACGCAGTATTTT.

This clone appeared once. The V call is TRBV29-1, the J call TRBJ2-1, with D perhaps TRBD2 (6 bases). V was clipped by 5 bases and J by 3 bases, with 14 bases between them. Germline values: CDR1 SQVTM, CDR2 ANQGSEA. CDR3 length: 14 residues. CDR3 coding DNA: TGCAGCGTTCCCCCCCGGGGGAACTACAATGAGCAGTTCTTC. Translation gives CSVPPRGNYNEQFF.

The chain has TRBV5-6 and TRBJ2-3, with D tentatively TRBD1 (5 bases). This CDR3 comprises 15 residues. V was pared by 3 bases and J by 0 bases, with 11 bases between. The germline CDR1 and CDR2 sequences are SGHDT and YYEEEE. CDR3 nucleotides: TGTGCCAGCAGCTGGGGCGCCTCTAGCACAGATACGCAGTATTTT. Translated, it gives CASSWGASSTDTQYF. Drawing the rest from reference TRBV5-6 and TRBJ2-3, the complete variable domain is DAGVTQSPTHLIKTRGQQVTLRCSPKSGHDTVSWYQQALGQGPQFIFQYYEEEERQRGNFPDRFSGHQFPNYSSELNVNALLLGDSALYLCASSWGASSTDTQYFGPGTRLTVL.

The chain uses TRBV9 and TRBJ2-3; 7 bases are a match to TRBD2. Losses at the gene ends were 2 bases for V and 0 bases for J; bases not matched to a gene: 3. This CDR3 region has 15 residues. Germline V CDR1 and CDR2: SGDLS, YYNGEE. CDR3 DNA: TGTGCCAGCAGCGTTAGCGGGCAAAGCACAGATACGCAGTATTTT. Protein product: CASSVSGQSTDTQYF.